A selection of T cell receptor beta chains follows, all from one sample in a study of CD8+ T cells in alopecia areata. Data came from immunoSEQ multiplex PCR; TCRdb stores just in-frame clones and leaves some out. The sample lists approximately 160,000 clones, roughly 60% occurring once. The specimen comprised CD4+ T cells sorted from blood, sampled at week 24, from a patient treated with tofacitinib. These TCRs come from a human donor with alopecia areata. CDR3s include the opening cysteine and the closing phenylalanine or tryptophan. Each record gives: J gene, V gene, D gene, clone size, CDR3 DNA, CDR3 protein. D genes are given only for firm matches. Size tells how often a clone was seen (once, few, many) or the class of an expanded clone, and some rows leave it out.

>TRBJ2-5|TRBV29-1|-|-
TGCAGCGTCAGGGACACCCGACGAGAGACCCAGTACTTC
CSVRDTRRETQYF
>TRBJ1-1|TRBV7-9|-|-
TGTGCCAGCAGCTTAGCGCTCGGGACGAAAGGTACTGAAGCTTTCTTT
CASSLALGTKGTEAFF
>TRBJ2-2|TRBV4-2|-|-
TGTGCCAGCAGCCAAGTCTCATCCGGGGAGCTGTTTTTT
CASSQVSSGELFF
>TRBJ2-5|TRBV29-1|-|-
TGCAGCGGGACATGGTCCGCGGAGACCCAGTACTTC
CSGTWSAETQYF
>TRBJ1-2|TRBV2|-|few
TGTGCCAGCAGTTCCGACAGATTCTATGGCTACACCTTC
CASSSDRFYGYTF
>TRBJ1-1|TRBV29-1|-|-
TGCAGCGTTGAGGCGGTGAACACTGAAGCTTTCTTT
CSVEAVNTEAFF
>TRBJ2-3|TRBV29-1|-|few
TGCAGCGTCGGGAGGGGGCGAGATACGCAGTATTTT
CSVGRGRDTQYF
>TRBJ2-2|TRBV6-1|TRBD1|-
TGTGCCAGCAGTCAGGGGGCGAACACCGGGGAGCTGTTTTTT
CASSQGANTGELFF
>TRBJ1-4|TRBV30|-|once
TGTGCCTGGAGTGCCCGTGAAAAACTGTTTTTT
CAWSAREKLFF
>TRBJ2-2|TRBV4-1|-|-
TGCGCCAGCAGCGTAGCCCTCGGGACCGGGGAGCTGTTTTTT
CASSVALGTGELFF
>TRBJ2-3|TRBV4-1|-|-
TGCGCCAGCAGCCAAGACACGGGACGAATCACAGATACGCAGTATTTT
CASSQDTGRITDTQYF
>TRBJ2-7|TRBV29-1|TRBD1|few
TGCAGCGTTGACACCCGAGGGGCCGGACAGGGAGGCTACGAGCAGTACTTC
CSVDTRGAGQGGYEQYF
>TRBJ2-7|TRBV29-1|TRBD1|few
TGCAGCGTTGGACAGGGTTCCTACGAGCAGTACTTC
CSVGQGSYEQYF
>TRBJ2-7|TRBV30|-|-
TGTGCCTGGAGTGTACGACGGCCGAGCTCCTACGAGCAGTACTTC
CAWSVRRPSSYEQYF
>TRBJ1-1|TRBV29-1|-|-
TGCAGCGTGCCCCCTACCGGAGAAGGGCCCATGAACACTGAAGCTTTCTTT
CSVPPTGEGPMNTEAFF
>TRBJ2-3|TRBV10-3|-|once
TGTGCCATCAGTGGGTTCACCGAAGGGAGCACAGATACGCAGTATTTT
CAISGFTEGSTDTQYF
>TRBJ2-3|TRBV2|TRBD2|-
TGTGCCAGCAGAGAGGGAGGGGCCGGAGATACGCAGTATTTT
CASREGGAGDTQYF
>TRBJ1-1|TRBV27|-|few
TGTGCCAGCAGTTTAGGGGGTCGGGCTTTCTTT
CASSLGGRAFF
>TRBJ2-5|TRBV4-1|-|-
TGCGCCAGCAGCCGAACGGGAGAAGAGACCCAGTACTTC
CASSRTGEETQYF
>TRBJ1-2|TRBV30|-|-
TGTGCCTGGAGTGGGCCGGCGGGGGGAGTGAAGGGCTACACCTTC
CAWSGPAGGVKGYTF
>TRBJ2-7|TRBV5-6|TRBD1|-
TGTGCCAGCAGCTACAAAGGGACAGCCACCTCCTACGAGCAGTACTTC
CASSYKGTATSYEQYF
>TRBJ1-1|TRBV4-1|-|few
TGCGCCAGCAGCCGGACACCCGGCGAGGAAGCTTTCTTT
CASSRTPGEEAFF
>TRBJ2-7|TRBV6-5|-|-
TGTGCCAGCAGTTACGGGCCCCCCGGACAGTCATACGAGCAGTACTTC
CASSYGPPGQSYEQYF
>TRBJ1-1|TRBV30|-|once
TGTGCCTTGAGCCGGGTGAACACTGAAGCTTTCTTT
CALSRVNTEAFF
>TRBJ2-5|TRBV5-1|TRBD1|few
TGCGCCAGCAGCCCGGCAGGCAGGGGGCCAGAGACCCAGTACTTC
CASSPAGRGPETQYF
>TRBJ2-7|TRBV6-6|-|-
TGTGCCAGCAGAGGCAGCCTCTACGAGCAGTACTTC
CASRGSLYEQYF
>TRBJ2-3|TRBV29-1|TRBD2|few
TGCAGCGTTGACGGGACTAGCGGGGGGGACACAGATACGCAGTATTTT
CSVDGTSGGDTDTQYF
>TRBJ2-7|TRBV10-3|-|few
TGTGCCATCCGGGACATAACGGACGAGCAGTACTTC
CAIRDITDEQYF
>TRBJ1-2|TRBV7-9|TRBD1|few
TGTGCCAGCAGCCCGGGACAGAGGCTCTATGGCTACACCTTC
CASSPGQRLYGYTF
>TRBJ1-2|TRBV4-1|-|-
TGCGCCAGCAGCCAAGATGGGCGTTCAGTGGGCTATGGCTACACCTTC
CASSQDGRSVGYGYTF
>TRBJ2-2|TRBV5-4|TRBD1|once
TGTGCCAGCAGCGCCGGACAGGGAGGCACCGGGGAGCTGTTTTTT
CASSAGQGGTGELFF
>TRBJ2-5|TRBV29-1|-|-
TGCAGCGTCCAAGTACAGGCGTGGCAAGAGACCCAGTACTTC
CSVQVQAWQETQYF
>TRBJ1-2|TRBV10-3|-|-
TGTGCCATCAGTGAGTACACTTCTAACTATGGCTACACCTTC
CAISEYTSNYGYTF
>TRBJ1-2|TRBV20-1|-|once
TGCAGTGCTTCGGACAGCGGTGGCTACACCTTC
CSASDSGGYTF
>TRBJ2-5|TRBV29-1|TRBD1|few
TGCAGCGTTAACCGGGACAGGGCGAAAGAGACCCAGTACTTC
CSVNRDRAKETQYF
>TRBJ2-7|TRBV29-1|-|few
TGCAGCGTGCCCCGACAGGGAGGGGGGTACGAGCAGTACTTC
CSVPRQGGGYEQYF
>TRBJ2-3|TRBV30|-|-
TGTGCCTGGAGTGTGGCAGGGAGCACAGATACGCAGTATTTT
CAWSVAGSTDTQYF
>TRBJ1-5|TRBV6-1|TRBD1|-
TGTGCCAGCGTGGACAGGAGCAATCAGCCCCAGCATTTT
CASVDRSNQPQHF
>TRBJ2-6|TRBV15|-|-
TGTGCCACCAGCCCCCAGGTTGGGAGCTCTGGGGCCAACGTCCTGACTTTC
CATSPQVGSSGANVLTF
>TRBJ1-5|TRBV30|-|-
TGTGCCTGGAGCGGACCGGCGACAGCAAATCAGCCCCAGCATTTT
CAWSGPATANQPQHF
>TRBJ2-7|TRBV30|TRBD1|-
TGTGCCGGGAAACACAGGGGTGTAACCTACGAGCAGTACTTC
CAGKHRGVTYEQYF
>TRBJ2-1|TRBV30|-|-
TGTGCCTGGAGTGTATTAAGATCCTACAATGAGCAGTTCTTC
CAWSVLRSYNEQFF
>TRBJ2-5|TRBV10-3|TRBD2|few
TGTGCCAGCGGACTAGCGGGGGGAGAGACCCAGTACTTC
CASGLAGGETQYF
>TRBJ1-6|TRBV5-1|-|few
TGCGCCAGCAGCAGAGACAGGTCTGATTCACCCCTCCACTTT
CASSRDRSDSPLHF
>TRBJ1-1|TRBV10-3|-|few
TGTGCCATCAGTGAGCCAGGCACTGAAGCTTTCTTT
CAISEPGTEAFF
>TRBJ2-1|TRBV2|-|few
TGTGCCAGCAGTGAAAGGGCCAATGAGCAGTTCTTC
CASSERANEQFF